The 10 T cell receptor beta chains listed next were all sequenced from one sample in a study of shared T cell receptors in the human thymus. Repertoires were generated with immunoSEQ multiplex PCR, while TCRdb's copy carries only in-frame clones and drops some. The top ten clones hold over 0.008% of a sample with approximately 730,000 clones, approximately 85% of them seen once. The same data also went into a second study, on human thymus T cells.

The sequenced sample consisted of thymocytes. The receptor source for this set is a girl under three years old with a congenital heart defect.

The chain recombines TRBV6-1 with TRBJ1-6; D call uncertain. V was pared by 6 bases and J by 8 bases, with 17 bases between. Germline V gives CDR1 MNHNS, CDR2 SASEGT. The CDR3 contains 15 residues. CDR3 bases: TGTGCCAGCAGCCTGCGGGCCACCTCATATTCACCCCTCCACTTT. It codes for CASSLRATSYSPLHF.

This clone was seen a handful of times. This chain links TRBV6-1 with TRBJ2-3, with a tentative D call TRBD2 (7 bases). Germline CDR1 MNHNS, CDR2 SASEGT. V lost 8 bases and J 3 bases, leaving 18 bases between the germline ends. The CDR3 is 15 residues long. This CDR3 reads CASGGGGGGTDTQYF. The CDR3 coding sequence is TGTGCCAGCGGAGGGGGAGGGGGTGGAACAGATACGCAGTATTTT.

In this sample, this clone turned up once. This chain joins TRBV27 and TRBJ2-7; the D gene is possibly TRBD1 (6 bases). Germline values: CDR1 MNHEY, CDR2 SMNVEV (reference sequence). V dropped 4 bases and J dropped 6 bases, with 13 bases sitting between them. This CDR3 spans 13 amino acids. The CDR3 region has the DNA TGTGCCAGCAGTTATGCGGGCAGGGGCGAGCAGTACTTC. Protein sequence: CASSYAGRGEQYF.

The chain combines TRBV15 with TRBJ1-4, with a possible D match to TRBD1 (5 bases). V shed 5 bases and J shed 2 bases, with 27 bases lying between them. Germline CDR1 and CDR2: LNHNV and YYDKDF (reference sequence). The CDR3 extends over 20 amino acids. This CDR3 reads CATSRATVPFLPATNEKLFF. DNA for the CDR3: TGTGCCACCAGCCGGGCGACAGTCCCGTTTTTACCAGCCACTAATGAAAAACTGTTTTTT.

A single count supports this clone. The chain has TRBV5-1 and TRBJ1-2; D call uncertain. Germline loops: CDR1 SGHRS, CDR2 YFSETQ. The CDR3 runs to 14 residues. Trimming took 1 base from V and 4 from J, leaving 11 bases between them. Here the CDR3 reads CASSLLTAGYGYTF. In DNA form, the CDR3 reads TGCGCCAGCAGCTTGCTTACAGCCGGCTATGGCTACACCTTC. Looking up the rest from reference TRBV5-1 and TRBJ1-2 gives the full variable domain: KAGVTQTPRYLIKTRGQQVTLSCSPISGHRSVSWYQQTPGQGLQFLFEYFSETQRNKGNFPGRFSGRQFSNSRSEMNVSTLELGDSALYLCASSLLTAGYGYTFGSGTRLTVV.

V usage is TRBV9 and J usage is TRBJ2-1, with 11 bases that match TRBD2. V shed 0 bases, J shed 0 bases, and the junction held 8 bases outside the gene matches. Germline values: CDR1 SGDLS, CDR2 YYNGEE. The CDR3 extends over 19 amino acids. CDR3 sequence: CASSVVGLAGGRSYNEQFF. The CDR3 bases are TGTGCCAGCAGCGTAGTAGGGCTAGCGGGGGGCCGCTCCTACAATGAGCAGTTCTTC.

The V call is TRBV5-4, the J call TRBJ1-2; possible D gene TRBD1, 5 bases. The CDR3 has 15 amino acids. Germline V gene lookup returns CDR1 SGHNT and CDR2 YYREEE (reference sequence). V gave up 0 bases and J gave up 8 bases, with 17 bases separating them. CDR3 residues: CASSLVSSGNGGYTF. CDR3 nucleotides: TGTGCCAGCAGCTTGGTTTCTTCAGGGAATGGCGGCTACACCTTC.

The V gene is TRBV5-1, the J gene TRBJ1-2; D is possibly TRBD1 (5 bases). With 3 bases removed from V and 7 bases from J, the gap between germline ends came to 13 bases. There are 13 residues in the CDR3. Germline values: CDR1 SGHRS, CDR2 YFSETQ. CDR3 sequence: CASSYNRCCGYTF. CDR3 in DNA: TGCGCCAGCAGCTACAACAGGTGTTGTGGCTACACCTTC.

The rearrangement uses TRBV28 and TRBJ1-2; D remains unclear. V dropped 5 bases and J dropped 4 bases, with 29 bases sitting between them. CDR1 is MDHEN and CDR2 is SYDVKM in the germline V gene. This CDR3 is built from 19 residues. The CDR3 here is CASSPVPGKIGRPSYGYTF. The CDR3 bases are TGTGCCAGCAGTCCCGTTCCGGGAAAGATAGGTCGCCCGTCCTATGGCTACACCTTC.

The chain recombines TRBV6-5 with TRBJ1-3; the match to TRBD1 covers 9 bases. Per the germline V gene, CDR1 is MNHEY and CDR2 is SVGAGI. The CDR3 runs 15 residues. J lost 7 bases, V lost 2 bases, and 6 bases had no gene match. Written as DNA, the CDR3 is TGTGCCAGCAGTTACGCGACAGGGGGTGGGAACACCATATATTTT. Translation: CASSYATGGGNTIYF.